This TCR beta chain was observed in a study of cytomegalovirus exposure and HLA in healthy donors. Study context: In a previous analysis, about 100 million unique TCR beta sequences were found from 150 million to 200 million T cells.

Trimming shortened V by 4 bases and J by 4 bases, and 13 bases separated the two germline ends. CDR3 length: 15 amino acids. Germline V gene data show CDR1 as MDHEN and CDR2 as SYDVKM. Findings and caveats of the study: In vitro assays verified that a few CMV-associated chains recognized CMV antigens specifically. The study carried out a later analysis of TCR beta sequences. It associated some 15,000 of them with specific HLA alleles at a false discovery rate of 0.05. Previously analyzed data showed that most TCR beta V segments were productive at a frequency of about 87% or about 30%.

PCR amplification relied on 60 Vbeta primers (plus 13 Jbeta primers). Method: immunoSEQ multiplex PCR; TCRdb's copy keeps in-frame clones and lacks some. The table has some 170,000 clones, roughly four fifths seen once. Notes on this clone: Its antigen is as yet unknown.

The chain couples TRBV28 to TRBJ1-4, with D tentatively TRBD1 (5 bases). The sequence was collected from a woman between 40 and 50 years old in good health and CMV-seronegative. Sequencing used PBMCs. The CDR3 is CASSSVWGHNEKLFF. In DNA form, the CDR3 reads TGTGCCAGCAGTTCAGTATGGGGCCATAATGAAAAACTGTTTTTT.